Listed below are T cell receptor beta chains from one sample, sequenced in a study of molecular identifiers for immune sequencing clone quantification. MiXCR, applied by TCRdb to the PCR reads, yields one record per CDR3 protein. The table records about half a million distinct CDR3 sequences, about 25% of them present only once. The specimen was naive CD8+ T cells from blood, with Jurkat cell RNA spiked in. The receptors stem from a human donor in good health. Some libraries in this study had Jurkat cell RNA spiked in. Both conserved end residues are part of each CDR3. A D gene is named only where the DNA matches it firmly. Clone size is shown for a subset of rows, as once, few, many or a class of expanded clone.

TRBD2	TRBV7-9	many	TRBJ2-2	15	TGTGCCAGCAGCCTAGCGGGAGGCGAGGCCGGGGAGCTGTTTTTT	CASSLAGGEAGELFF
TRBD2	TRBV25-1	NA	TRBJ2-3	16	TGTGCCAGCAGTGACTTAGCGGGAGGGTGGCCAGATACGCAGTATTTT	CASSDLAGGWPDTQYF
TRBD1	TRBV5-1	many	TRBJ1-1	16	TGCGCCAGCAGCTCCAAGCAGGGGGCCATGAACACTGAAGCTTTCTTT	CASSSKQGAMNTEAFF
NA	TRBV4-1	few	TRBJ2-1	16	TGCGCCAGCAGCCAACAGACCCCCTCGAAGGACAATGAGCAGTTCTTC	CASSQQTPSKDNEQFF
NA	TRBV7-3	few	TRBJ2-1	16	TGTGCCAGCAGCTTATTGTCGAGTTTATATGACAATGAGCAGTTCTTC	CASSLLSSLYDNEQFF
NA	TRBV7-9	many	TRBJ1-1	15	TGTGCCAGCAGCTTAGTCGACATGGGGGGGACTGAAGCTTTCTTT	CASSLVDMGGTEAFF
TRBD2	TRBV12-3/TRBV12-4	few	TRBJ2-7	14	TGTGCCAGCACTTTGGGGGGGTCTGGATACGAGCAGTACTTC	CASTLGGSGYEQYF
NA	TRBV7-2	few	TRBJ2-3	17	TGTGCCAGCAGCCCATCAGACAGACGCCTAATTTGGGATACGCAGTATTTT	CASSPSDRRLIWDTQYF
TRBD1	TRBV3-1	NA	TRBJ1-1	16	TGTGCCAGCAGCCAAGATCGGGACAGGTTGGTGACTGAAGCTTTCTTT	CASSQDRDRLVTEAFF
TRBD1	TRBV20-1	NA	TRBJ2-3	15	TGCAGTGCCAACTCCGGGACAGAAAGCACAGATATGCAGTATTTT	CSANSGTESTDMQYF
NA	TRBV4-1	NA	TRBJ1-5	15	TGCGCCAGCAGCCAAGACTTGGGACGGGGCAATCGCCAGCATTTT	CASSQDLGRGNRQHF
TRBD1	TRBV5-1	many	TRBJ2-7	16	TGCGCCAGCAGCTTGGGTCCCGGGACAGGGATCCTCGAGCAGTACTTC	CASSLGPGTGILEQYF
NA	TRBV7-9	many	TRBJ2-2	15	TGTGCCAGCAGCTTCTCGGGCTGGGGCACCGGGGAGCTGTTTTTT	CASSFSGWGTGELFF
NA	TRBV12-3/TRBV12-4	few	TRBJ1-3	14	TGTGCCAGCAGTTTCGGCGTATCTGGAAACACCATATATTTT	CASSFGVSGNTIYF
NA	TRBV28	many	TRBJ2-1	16	TGTGCCAGCAGTCCCTACCGGGCCCCGGCCTTCAATGAGCAGTTCTTC	CASSPYRAPAFNEQFF
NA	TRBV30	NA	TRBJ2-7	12	TGTGCCTGGAGCGGTCAAGACTACGAGCAGTACTTC	CAWSGQDYEQYF
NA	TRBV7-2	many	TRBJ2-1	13	TGTGCCAGCAGCTTAGATCCGGGCAATGAGCAGTTCTTC	CASSLDPGNEQFF
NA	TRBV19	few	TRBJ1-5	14	TGTGCCAGTAGTATCGTTGGGTACAATCAGCCCCAGCATTTT	CASSIVGYNQPQHF
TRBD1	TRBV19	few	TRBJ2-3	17	TGTGCCAGTAGTCTTACCGGGACAGGAGGTACCACAGATACGCAGTATTTT	CASSLTGTGGTTDTQYF
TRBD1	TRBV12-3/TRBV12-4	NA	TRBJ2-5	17	TGTGCCAGCAGTCCCGAGATTGACAGGGGGGCAGAAGAGACCCAGTACTTC	CASSPEIDRGAEETQYF
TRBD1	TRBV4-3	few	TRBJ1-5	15	TGCGCCAGCAGCCGGGACAGGTATAGCAATCAGCCCCAGCATTTT	CASSRDRYSNQPQHF
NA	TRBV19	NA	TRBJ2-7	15	TGTGCCAGTAGTATACTGGGCGGGACCATCTACGAGCAGTACTTC	CASSILGGTIYEQYF
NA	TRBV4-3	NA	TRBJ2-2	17	TGCGCCAGCAGCCAAGATCGCGTACAGGCTAACACCGGGGAGCTGTTTTTT	CASSQDRVQANTGELFF
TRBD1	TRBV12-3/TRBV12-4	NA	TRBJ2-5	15	TGTGCCAGCTCCCCTGACGTAGGGGGCGGGGAGACCCAGTACTTC	CASSPDVGGGETQYF
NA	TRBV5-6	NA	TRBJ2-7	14	TGTGCCAGCAGCTTGGCGGCGACGTTGAACGAGCAGTACTTC	CASSLAATLNEQYF
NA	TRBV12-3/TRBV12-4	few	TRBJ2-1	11	TGTGCCAGCAGTTTGATATCTGAGCAGTTCTTC	CASSLISEQFF
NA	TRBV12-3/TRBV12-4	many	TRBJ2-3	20	TGTGCCAGCAGCATCCCAACAGGGTCTCTAAGTCGGGGGCACACAGATACGCAGTATTTT	CASSIPTGSLSRGHTDTQYF
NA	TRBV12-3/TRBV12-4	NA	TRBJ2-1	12	TGTGCCAGCAGTTTCCGGGCACAAGAGCAGTTCTTC	CASSFRAQEQFF
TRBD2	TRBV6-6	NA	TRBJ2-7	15	TGTGCCAGCAGTCCCCATAGCGGGAGCCCTTACGAGCAGTACTTC	CASSPHSGSPYEQYF
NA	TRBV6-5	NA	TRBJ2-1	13	TGTGCCAGCAGCTCGGGACACCTCAATGAGCAGTTCTTC	CASSSGHLNEQFF
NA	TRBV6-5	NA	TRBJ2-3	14	TGTGCCAGCAGTTACGGGTCTCCGGGGGATACGCAGTATTTT	CASSYGSPGDTQYF
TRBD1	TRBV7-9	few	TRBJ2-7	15	TGTGCCAGCAGCTTAGGGGACAGCTTAACCTACGAGCAGTACTTC	CASSLGDSLTYEQYF
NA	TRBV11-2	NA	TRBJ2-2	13	TGTGCCAGCAGCGAAGACGGCACCGGGGAGCTGTTTTTT	CASSEDGTGELFF
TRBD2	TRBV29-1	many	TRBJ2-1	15	TGCAGCGTTCCCAGACTAGCGGGAGGTAAGAATGAGCAGTTCTTC	CSVPRLAGGKNEQFF
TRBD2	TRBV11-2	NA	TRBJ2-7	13	TGTGCCAGCAGCCTAGCGGGCATCTACGAGCAGTACTTC	CASSLAGIYEQYF
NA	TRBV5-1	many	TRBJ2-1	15	TGCGCCAGCACCGAAGGGTTTAGCTCCTACAATGAGCAGTTCTTC	CASTEGFSSYNEQFF
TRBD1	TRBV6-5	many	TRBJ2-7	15	TGTGCCAGCAGTTACCCCGGACAGGGTACCTACGAGCAGTACTTC	CASSYPGQGTYEQYF
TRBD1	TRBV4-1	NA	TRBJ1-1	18	TGCGCCAGCAGCCAAGACCCGGGACAGGGGCATGACAACACTGAAGCTTTCTTT	CASSQDPGQGHDNTEAFF
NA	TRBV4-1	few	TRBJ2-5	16	TGCGCCAGCAGCCAAGAGCTCCGGACAGCACAAGAGACCCAGTACTTC	CASSQELRTAQETQYF
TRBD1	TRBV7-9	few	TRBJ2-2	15	TGTGCCAGCAGCTTGAGGGGGCCGAGCACCGGGGAGCTGTTTTTT	CASSLRGPSTGELFF
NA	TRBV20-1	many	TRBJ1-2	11	TGCAGTGCCTTTACGGTCCATGGCTACACCTTC	CSAFTVHGYTF
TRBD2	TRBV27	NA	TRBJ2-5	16	TGTGCCAGCAGTTTATCGTGGACTAGCGGGAGCGAGACCCAGTACTTC	CASSLSWTSGSETQYF
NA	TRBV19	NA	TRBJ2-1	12	TGTGCCAGCTCAACGAACCCCAATGAGCAGTTCTTC	CASSTNPNEQFF
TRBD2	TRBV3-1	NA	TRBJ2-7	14	TGTGCCAGCAGCTCGCCCACTAGCGAGCCCGAGCAGTACTTC	CASSSPTSEPEQYF
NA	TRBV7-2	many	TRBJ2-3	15	TGTGCCAGCAGCCCGTCGGAACCCTATCTCTCTACGCAGTATTTT	CASSPSEPYLSTQYF
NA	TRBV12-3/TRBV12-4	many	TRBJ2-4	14	TGTGCCAGCAGTCCAACGACAGGTTTTAACATTCAGTACTTC	CASSPTTGFNIQYF
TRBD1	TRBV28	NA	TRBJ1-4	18	TGTGCCAGCAGTATCGGACAGGGGGCTTACTCAACTAATGAAAAAATGTTTTTT	CASSIGQGAYSTNEKMFF
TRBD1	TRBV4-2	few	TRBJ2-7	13	TGTGCCAGCAGCCAAGCACAGGGGAACGTGCAGTACTTC	CASSQAQGNVQYF
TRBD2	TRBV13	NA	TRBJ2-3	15	TGTGCCAGCAGCGCTAGCGGGGGGGCTCCAGATACGCAGTATTTT	CASSASGGAPDTQYF
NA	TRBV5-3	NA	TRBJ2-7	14	TGTGCCAGCAGCTTGAGTGCCACCTCCTACGAGCAGTACTTC	CASSLSATSYEQYF
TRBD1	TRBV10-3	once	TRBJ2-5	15	TGTGCCATCAGTGAGGGGACAGGGGGGCAAGAGACCCAGTACTTC	CAISEGTGGQETQYF
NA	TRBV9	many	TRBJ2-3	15	TGTGCCAGCAGCGTAGGGGGGGCCAGCACAGATACGCAGTATTTT	CASSVGGASTDTQYF
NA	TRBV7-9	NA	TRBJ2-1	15	TGTGCCAGCAGACACGGATTGAGCTCCTACAATGAGCAGTTCTTC	CASRHGLSSYNEQFF
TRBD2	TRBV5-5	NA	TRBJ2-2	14	TGTGCCAGCAGCTTCTCCGGGGGGGCCGGGGAGCTGTTTTTT	CASSFSGGAGELFF
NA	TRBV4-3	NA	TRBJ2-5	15	TGCGCCAGCAGCCAAGCGACGCGCGGGGAAGAGACCCAGTACTTC	CASSQATRGEETQYF